The next 29 T cell receptor beta chains were all read from a single sample in a study of T cells in Graves' hyperthyroidism and ophthalmopathy. There were TCR beta CDR3 regions amplified from RNA transcripts. HTBI primers were employed in a first-round RT-PCR of the TCR CDR3. One entry per CDR3 protein results from TCRdb running MiXCR on the multiplex PCR reads. The sample includes 750,000 to 950,000 distinct CDR3 sequences, 38% of them seen just once. Input material: blood. These receptors were taken from a young man with Graves' hyperthyroidism.

The genes are TRBV29-1 and TRBJ2-3; D is undetermined. The CDR3 consists of 14 residues. CDR1 and CDR2 (germline): SQVTM, ANQGSEA. The V end lost 2 bases, the J end lost 7 bases, and 16 bases lay between the germline ends. Here the CDR3 reads CSVEHLSVGNTQYF. The CDR3 DNA reads TGCAGCGTTGAACACCTTTCCGTCGGAAATACGCAGTATTTT.

Concerning this clonotype: The junction shows a germline mismatch at one end, possibly a read error. V is TRBV9 and J is TRBJ2-7; 9 bases match TRBD2. This CDR3 has 14 residues. Germline-derived CDR1 and CDR2 are SGDLS and YYNGEE. The CDR3 sequence: CASSVEGSGGPRHF. DNA of the CDR3: TGTGCCAGCAGCGTAGAGGGTAGCGGGGGCCCCCGTCACTTC.

The chain combines TRBV19 with TRBJ1-2, with 7 nucleotides matching TRBD1. The CDR3 spans 15 residues. Trimming took 3 bases from V and 4 from J; bases not matched to a gene: 8. Germline CDR1 reads LNHDA; CDR2 reads SQIVND (reference sequence). CDR3: CASSIWTGEIYGYTF. The CDR3, as DNA: TGTGCCAGTAGTATCTGGACAGGCGAGATCTATGGCTACACCTTC. Variable domain in full (rest from reference TRBV19 and TRBJ1-2): DGGITQSPKYLFRKEGQNVTLSCEQNLNHDAMYWYRQDPGQGLRLIYYSQIVNDFQKGDIAEGYSVSREKKESFPLTVTSAQKNPTAFYLCASSIWTGEIYGYTFGSGTRLTVV.

This chain uses TRBV4-1 with TRBJ1-4; 9 bases agree with TRBD1. V shed 1 base, J shed 8 bases, and the junction held 8 bases outside the gene matches. Germline V CDR1 and CDR2: MGHRA, YSYEKL. The CDR3 spans 16 residues. CDR3 nucleotides: TGCGCCAGCAGCCAAGCGATGACAGGGGGGCGGGAAAAACTGTTTTTT. Amino acid sequence: CASSQAMTGGREKLFF.

This clonotype was detected ten times or more. CDR3 coding DNA: TGCGCCAGCAGCTTGGAGCCCAGGGGGAGCACTGAAGCTTTCTTT. Its translation: CASSLEPRGSTEAFF. The V call is TRBV5-1, the J call TRBJ1-1; 7 positions match TRBD1. The CDR3 is made up of 15 amino acids. J gave up 4 bases and V 0 bases, and 6 bases lay outside the gene matches. The germline gives CDR1 SGHRS, CDR2 YFSETQ.

This clonotype was recorded a few times. The rearrangement links TRBV19 to TRBJ2-7; 8 nucleotides align to TRBD2. Germline V gives CDR1 LNHDA, CDR2 SQIVND (reference sequence). The CDR3 runs to 14 residues. V gave up 1 base and J gave up 4 bases; unmatched junction bases: 3. The CDR3 DNA reads as TGTGCCAGTAGTATAGTCTCTAGCGGGTACGAGCAGTACTTC. Amino acids: CASSIVSSGYEQYF.

This clonotype has just a few counts. A much larger clonotype is one base distant, so this may be a read error. This chain links TRBV6-5 with TRBJ1-2; D call uncertain. Germline assignment: CDR1 MNHEY and CDR2 SVGAGI. Deletions cut 5 bases from V and 4 bases from J, with 5 bases between. This CDR3 has 11 amino acids. The CDR3 loop reads CASSEIYGYTF. In nucleotides, the CDR3 is TGTGCCAGCAGTGAAATCTATGGCTACACCTTC.

This clonotype was seen at least ten times. The chain is built from TRBV2 and TRBJ1-5; 8 bases match TRBD1. The junction had 4 bases not matched to a gene; V was cut back by 6 bases and J by 0 bases. Germline lookup yields CDR1 SNHLY and CDR2 FYNNEI. The CDR3 covers 15 residues. CDR3 nucleotide sequence: TGTGCCAGCAGGGACAGGGATTATAGCAATCAGCCCCAGCATTTT. Its translation: CASRDRDYSNQPQHF.

This rearrangement joins TRBV20-1 to TRBJ1-1; D uncertain. The CDR3 runs 14 residues. V lost 0 bases and J 1 base, leaving 9 bases between the germline ends. Looked up from germline, CDR1 is DFQATT and CDR2 is SNEGSKA (reference sequence). Here the CDR3 DNA reads TGCAGTGCTAGAGATCTAGACCGGAACACTGAAGCTTTCTTT. This encodes CSARDLDRNTEAFF.

This clonotype has a count of ten or more. The rearrangement uses TRBV15 and TRBJ1-5; no definite D call. Trimming took off 1 base at V and 4 bases at J, with 5 bases between the two ends. Germline values: CDR1 LNHNV, CDR2 YYDKDF (reference sequence). The CDR3 runs 13 residues. As DNA, the CDR3 is TGTGCCACCAGCAGAGGTCTTAATCAGCCCCAGCATTTT. Residues: CATSRGLNQPQHF.

The V gene is TRBV9, the J gene TRBJ2-2; 9 positions agree with TRBD2. The V gene end was trimmed by 0 bases and the J gene end by 4 bases; junction bases not matched to a gene: 4. Germline V lookup: CDR1 SGDLS, CDR2 YYNGEE. CDR3 length equals 16 residues. CDR3 sequence (DNA): TGTGCCAGCAGCGTAGTTGCGGGAGGGGGCACCGGGGAGCTGTTTTTT. Its protein product is CASSVVAGGGTGELFF.

This clonotype was recorded only once. The genes are TRBV12-3 or TRBV12-4 and TRBJ2-7; D is perhaps TRBD1 (6 bases). Between the trimmed V and J ends, which lost 3 bases and 3 bases, there was a span of 12 bases. The length of the CDR3 is 14 residues. The DNA of the CDR3 is TGTGCCAGCAGTTTTAAAGGACAGTACTACGAGCAGTACTTC. It encodes CASSFKGQYYEQYF.

The gene calls are TRBV2 and TRBJ1-6; D perhaps matches TRBD1 (5 bases). The CDR3 is 14 amino acids. V was shortened by 2 bases and J by 8 bases, with 10 bases between the two germline ends. Germline V gives CDR1 SNHLY, CDR2 FYNNEI. The CDR3: CASSESGEHSPLHF. DNA of the CDR3: TGTGCCAGCAGTGAATCGGGGGAGCATTCACCCCTCCACTTT. The full variable domain, rest sourced from reference TRBV2 and TRBJ1-6, is EPEVTQTPSHQVTQMGQEVILRCVPISNHLYFYWYRQILGQKVEFLVSFYNNEISEKSEIFDDQFSVERPDGSNFTLKIRSTKLEDSAMYFCASSESGEHSPLHFGNGTRLTVT.

This clonotype appeared many times. This sequence joins TRBV14 and TRBJ2-2; D ambiguous. V dropped 0 bases and J dropped 7 bases, with 3 bases sitting between them. The CDR3 loop spans 12 amino acids. Germline V gene sequence: CDR1 SGHDN, CDR2 FVKESK. The chain's CDR3 is CASSQEGGELFF. The CDR3 nucleotides are TGTGCCAGCAGCCAAGAAGGCGGGGAGCTGTTTTTT.

In its sample, this clonotype was seen many times. The chain recombines TRBV10-2 with TRBJ1-5, with 9 bases fitting TRBD1. Germline lookup yields CDR1 WSHSY and CDR2 SAAADI. V lost 11 bases and J lost 5; bases outside the gene matches: 7. This CDR3 has 13 amino acids. The CDR3 loop is CACRDREYQPQHF. CDR3 DNA: TGCGCCTGCCGGGACAGGGAATATCAGCCCCAGCATTTT.

This rearrangement joins TRBV19 to TRBJ2-2; D unresolved. CDR1 LNHDA and CDR2 SQIVND come from the germline V gene (reference sequence). V lost 5 bases and J 3 bases, leaving 19 bases between the germline ends. The CDR3 runs to 17 residues. The CDR3 loop is CASSAHVRVWDTGELFF. CDR3 DNA sequence: TGTGCCAGTAGTGCCCACGTCCGGGTTTGGGACACCGGGGAGCTGTTTTTT.

The chain carries TRBV2 and TRBJ2-7; D may be TRBD1 or TRBD2 (5 bases each). V was clipped by 3 bases and J by 1 base, with 16 bases between them. The CDR3 runs to 16 residues. CDR1 is SNHLY, CDR2 FYNNEI, per germline. The CDR3 spells CASSDRTGPQSYEQYF. DNA of the CDR3: TGTGCCAGCAGTGACCGGACGGGACCACAATCCTACGAGCAGTACTTC.

The chain links TRBV19 to TRBJ1-5; 7 nucleotides match TRBD1. The CDR3 consists of 15 residues. The germline CDR1 and CDR2 sequences are LNHDA and SQIVND (reference sequence). V trimming: 8 bases; J trimming: 7 bases; junction bases outside the gene matches: 14. The CDR3 bases are TGTGCCAGTGCAACAGGGGCGACGGTAGAGCAGCCCCAGCATTTT. Residues: CASATGATVEQPQHF.

Of note for this clonotype: One end of the junction varies from germline; a read error may be responsible. The chain recombines TRBV7-9 with TRBJ1-1; D unclear. Germline lookup yields CDR1 SEHNR and CDR2 FQNEAQ (reference sequence). This CDR3 contains 13 residues. The DNA of the CDR3 is TGTGCCAGCAGCTTTGGGAAAACCACTGAAGCCTTCTTT. The encoded protein is CASSFGKTTEAFF.

This clonotype was recorded a few times. A read error may produce the germline difference seen at one junction end. The rearrangement joins TRBV10-3 to TRBJ2-6; D is perhaps TRBD2 (6 bases). The CDR3 is 15 amino acids. Germline CDR1 reads ENHRY; CDR2 reads SYGVKD. The CDR3 nucleotides are TGTGCCAGCAGTTACGGGGAGGCTGGGGCCAACGTCCTGACTTTC. This codes for CASSYGEAGANVLTF.

The V gene is TRBV25-1, the J gene TRBJ1-5, with TRBD1 as a possible D gene (6 bases). The CDR3 extends over 14 amino acids. Trimming pared 7 bases from V and 7 bases from J, leaving 17 bases between. From germline, CDR1 is MGHDK and CDR2 SYGVNS. The CDR3 spells CASTFDRKRQPQHF. The CDR3 DNA reads as TGTGCCAGCACCTTCGACAGGAAGAGACAGCCCCAGCATTTT.

The V gene is TRBV5-1, the J gene TRBJ1-1; 11 bases align to TRBD1. Trimming took 4 bases from V and 4 from J; bases not matched to a gene: 12. Germline lookup yields CDR1 SGHRS and CDR2 YFSETQ. This CDR3 has 17 residues. For the CDR3, the DNA is TGCGCCAGCAGCCGCGCCCTCGGACAGGGGGCGAGCACTGAAGCTTTCTTT. Translation: CASSRALGQGASTEAFF. Full variable domain (rest looked up from reference TRBV5-1 and TRBJ1-1): KAGVTQTPRYLIKTRGQQVTLSCSPISGHRSVSWYQQTPGQGLQFLFEYFSETQRNKGNFPGRFSGRQFSNSRSEMNVSTLELGDSALYLCASSRALGQGASTEAFFGQGTRLTVV.

This clonotype was observed a handful of times. The chain is built from TRBV9 and TRBJ2-7; TRBD1 matches at 11 bases. The germline CDR1 and CDR2 sequences are SGDLS and YYNGEE. Trimming cost V 4 bases and J 2 bases; bases outside gene matches: 5. The CDR3 covers 15 residues. This CDR3 is CASSFRTGGPYEQYF. The CDR3 coding sequence is TGTGCCAGCAGCTTCCGGACAGGGGGCCCCTACGAGCAGTACTTC.

Only a few counts were recorded for this clonotype. The chain is built from TRBV6-1 and TRBJ2-7; D might be TRBD2 (5 bases). Trimming removed 1 base from V and 7 bases from J, with 8 bases in between. The germline V gene has CDR1 MNHNS and CDR2 SASEGT. This CDR3 region has 12 residues. CDR3 bases: TGTGCCAGCAGTGAAGGAGGGTGGGAGCAGTACTTC. Protein product: CASSEGGWEQYF.

The CDR3 is CASSTIQGEHQPQHF. As DNA, the CDR3 is TGTGCCAGCAGTACCATACAGGGAGAACATCAGCCCCAGCATTTT. J is TRBJ1-5 and V is TRBV12-3 or TRBV12-4; a possible D gene is TRBD1 (6 bases). V was clipped by 5 bases and J by 5 bases, with 16 bases between them. The CDR3 sequence is 15 residues long.

This clonotype was detected a few times. The chain couples TRBV4-1 to TRBJ1-4, with D possibly TRBD1 on 6 matching bases. The ends were cut back, 1 base at V and 3 bases at J, with 15 bases in the middle. Germline V gene sequence: CDR1 MGHRA, CDR2 YSYEKL. The CDR3 contains 17 residues. The DNA of the CDR3 is TGCGCCAGCAGCCAAGGGGGGCTGCCCGTGTCTAATGAAAAACTGTTTTTT. Its protein is CASSQGGLPVSNEKLFF.

This clonotype was counted a few times. The rearrangement joins TRBV2 to TRBJ2-7; D is perhaps TRBD1 (6 bases). Germline CDR1 is SNHLY and CDR2 is FYNNEI. Trimming removed 6 bases at V and 1 base at J, with 10 bases between. This CDR3 has 13 amino acids. The CDR3 sequence is CASRAGDSYEQYF. In DNA, the CDR3 is TGTGCCAGCAGGGCAGGGGATTCCTACGAGCAGTACTTC.

This rearrangement joins TRBV7-9 to TRBJ1-5; TRBD1 matches 9 bases. Trimming cost V 6 bases and J 7 bases; bases outside gene matches: 19. The CDR3 covers 18 residues. Germline-derived CDR1 and CDR2 are SEHNR and FQNEAQ (reference sequence). Here the CDR3 DNA reads TGTGCCAGCAGTTTTTCTCTTAAGGGACAGGGTCTGCGACAGCCCCAGCATTTT. The encoded protein is CASSFSLKGQGLRQPQHF. Complete variable domain (other parts from reference TRBV7-9 and TRBJ1-5): DTGVSQNPRHKITKRGQNVTFRCDPISEHNRLYWYRQTLGQGPEFLTYFQNEAQLEKSRLLSDRFSAERPKGSFSTLEIQRTEQGDSAMYLCASSFSLKGQGLRQPQHFGDGTRLSIL.

The V call is TRBV7-9, the J call TRBJ2-6; D gene uncertain. The V gene's germline CDR1 is SEHNR and CDR2 FQNEAQ (reference sequence). CDR3 length equals 17 residues. Trimming removed 3 bases at V and 1 base at J, with 13 bases between. CDR3: CASSFPGYTSGANVLTF. CDR3 DNA sequence: TGTGCCAGCAGCTTCCCCGGTTACACTTCTGGGGCCAACGTCCTGACTTTC. The variable domain in full, with the rest retrieved from reference TRBV7-9 and TRBJ2-6, is DTGVSQNPRHKITKRGQNVTFRCDPISEHNRLYWYRQTLGQGPEFLTYFQNEAQLEKSRLLSDRFSAERPKGSFSTLEIQRTEQGDSAMYLCASSFPGYTSGANVLTFGAGSRLTVL.